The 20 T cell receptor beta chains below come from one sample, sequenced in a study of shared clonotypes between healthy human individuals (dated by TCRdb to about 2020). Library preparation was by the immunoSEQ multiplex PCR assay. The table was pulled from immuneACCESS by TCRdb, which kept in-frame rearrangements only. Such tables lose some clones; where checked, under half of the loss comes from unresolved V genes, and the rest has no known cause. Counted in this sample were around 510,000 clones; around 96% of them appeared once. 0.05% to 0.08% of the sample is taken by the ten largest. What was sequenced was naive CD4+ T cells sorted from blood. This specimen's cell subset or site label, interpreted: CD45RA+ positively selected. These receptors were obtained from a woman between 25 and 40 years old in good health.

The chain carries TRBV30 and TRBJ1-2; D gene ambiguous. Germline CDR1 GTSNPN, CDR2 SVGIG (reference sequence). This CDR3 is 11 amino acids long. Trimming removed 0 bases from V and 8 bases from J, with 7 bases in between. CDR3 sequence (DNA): TGTGCCTGGAGTGTACGATGGGGCTACACCTTC. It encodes CAWSVRWGYTF.

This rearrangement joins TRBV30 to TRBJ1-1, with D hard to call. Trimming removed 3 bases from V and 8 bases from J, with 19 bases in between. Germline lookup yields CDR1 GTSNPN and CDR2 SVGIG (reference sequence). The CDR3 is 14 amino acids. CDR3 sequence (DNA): TGTGCCTGGAGACTAGCGGGAGCCTTGACCGAAGCTTTCTTT. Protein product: CAWRLAGALTEAFF.

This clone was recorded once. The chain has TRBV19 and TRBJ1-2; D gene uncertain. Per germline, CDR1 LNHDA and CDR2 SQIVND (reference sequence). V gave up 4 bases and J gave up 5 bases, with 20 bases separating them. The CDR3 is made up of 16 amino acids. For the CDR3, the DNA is TGTGCCAGTAGTACTAAACCGATGGGCCTTCCTTATGGCTACACCTTC. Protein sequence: CASSTKPMGLPYGYTF.

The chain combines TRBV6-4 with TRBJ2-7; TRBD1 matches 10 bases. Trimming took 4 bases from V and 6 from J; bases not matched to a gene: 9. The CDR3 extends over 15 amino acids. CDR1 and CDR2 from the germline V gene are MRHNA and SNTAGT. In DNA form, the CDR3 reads TGTGCCAGCAGTGCCTCCGGGACAGGGGCGATCGAGCAGTACTTC. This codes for CASSASGTGAIEQYF.

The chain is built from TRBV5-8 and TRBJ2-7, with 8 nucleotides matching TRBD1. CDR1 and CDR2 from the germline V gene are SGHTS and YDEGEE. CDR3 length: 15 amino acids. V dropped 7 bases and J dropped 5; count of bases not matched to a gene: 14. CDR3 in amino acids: CASCRSGTGLNEQYF. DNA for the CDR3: TGTGCCAGCTGTCGATCCGGGACAGGCCTTAACGAGCAGTACTTC.

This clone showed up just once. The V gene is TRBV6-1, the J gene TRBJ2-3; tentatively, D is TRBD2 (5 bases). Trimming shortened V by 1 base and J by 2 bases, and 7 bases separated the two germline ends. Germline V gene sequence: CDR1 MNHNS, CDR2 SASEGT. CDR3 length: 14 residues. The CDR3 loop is CASSEDGNTDTQYF. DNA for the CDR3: TGTGCCAGCAGTGAAGACGGGAACACAGATACGCAGTATTTT.

CDR3 in amino acids: CASSSDPQETQYF. In DNA form, the CDR3 reads TGTGCCAGCAGTTCGGACCCCCAAGAGACCCAGTACTTC. The chain combines TRBV5-4 with TRBJ2-5; D is ambiguous. Deletions cut 5 bases from V and 1 base from J, with 9 bases between. Looked up from germline, CDR1 is SGHNT and CDR2 is YYREEE (reference sequence). The CDR3 loop spans 13 amino acids.

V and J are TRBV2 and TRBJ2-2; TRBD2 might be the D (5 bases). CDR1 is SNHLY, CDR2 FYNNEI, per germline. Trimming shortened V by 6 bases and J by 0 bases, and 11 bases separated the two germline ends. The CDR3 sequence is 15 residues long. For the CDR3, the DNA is TGTGCCAGCAGCCTAGGACTGGCGAACACCGGGGAGCTGTTTTTT. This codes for CASSLGLANTGELFF.

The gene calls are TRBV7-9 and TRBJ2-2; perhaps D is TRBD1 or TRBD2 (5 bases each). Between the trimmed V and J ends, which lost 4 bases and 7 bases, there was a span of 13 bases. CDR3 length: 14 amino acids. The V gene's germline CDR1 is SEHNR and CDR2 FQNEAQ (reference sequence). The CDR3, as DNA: TGTGCCAGCAGCTGGGGGAGTGAGAACGGGGAGCTGTTTTTT. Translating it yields CASSWGSENGELFF.

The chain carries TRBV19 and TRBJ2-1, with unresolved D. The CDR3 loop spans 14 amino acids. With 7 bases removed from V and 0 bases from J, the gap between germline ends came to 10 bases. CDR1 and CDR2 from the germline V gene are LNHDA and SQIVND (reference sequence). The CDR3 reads CASMSPASYNEQFF. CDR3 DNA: TGTGCCAGTATGAGTCCCGCCTCCTACAATGAGCAGTTCTTC.

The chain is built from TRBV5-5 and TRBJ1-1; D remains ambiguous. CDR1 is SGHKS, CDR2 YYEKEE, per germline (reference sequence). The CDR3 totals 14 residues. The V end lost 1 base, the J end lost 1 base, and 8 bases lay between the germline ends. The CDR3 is CASSLKLGNTEAFF. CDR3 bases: TGTGCCAGCAGCTTGAAATTGGGGAACACTGAAGCTTTCTTT.

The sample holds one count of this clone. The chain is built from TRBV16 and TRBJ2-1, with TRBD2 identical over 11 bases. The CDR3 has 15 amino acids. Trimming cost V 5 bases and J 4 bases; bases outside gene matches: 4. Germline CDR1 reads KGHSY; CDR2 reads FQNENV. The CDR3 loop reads CASSSRTSGYNEQFF. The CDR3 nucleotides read TGTGCCAGCAGCAGTCGGACTAGCGGGTACAATGAGCAGTTCTTC.

The CDR3 loop is CASRRRQGSYEQYF. The CDR3 nucleotides are TGTGCCAGTAGGAGACGACAGGGGTCCTACGAGCAGTACTTC. The genes are TRBV19 and TRBJ2-7, with 8 nucleotides matching TRBD1. The length of the CDR3 is 14 residues. The junction had 5 bases not matched to a gene; V was cut back by 6 bases and J by 1 base. Germline V gene data show CDR1 as LNHDA and CDR2 as SQIVND (reference sequence).

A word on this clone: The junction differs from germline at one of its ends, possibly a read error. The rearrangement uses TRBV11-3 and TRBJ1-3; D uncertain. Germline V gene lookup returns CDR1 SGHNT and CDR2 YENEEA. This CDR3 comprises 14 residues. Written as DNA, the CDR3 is TGTGCCAGCACCTTACACCTCTCTGGAAACACCATATATTTT. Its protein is CASTLHLSGNTIYF.

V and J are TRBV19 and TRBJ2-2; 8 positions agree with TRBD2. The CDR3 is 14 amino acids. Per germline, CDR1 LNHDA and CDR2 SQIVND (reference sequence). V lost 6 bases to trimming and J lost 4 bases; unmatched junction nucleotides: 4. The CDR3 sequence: CASSGRAFTGELFF. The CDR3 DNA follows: TGTGCCAGTAGCGGGAGGGCCTTCACCGGGGAGCTGTTTTTT.

DNA for the CDR3: TGTGCCAGCAGTCGCCGGCTGGCCAGCTCCTACGAGCAGTACTTC. Protein: CASSRRLASSYEQYF. The chain is built from TRBV27 and TRBJ2-7; unclear D gene. V gave up 5 bases and J gave up 0 bases, with 14 bases separating them. From germline, CDR1 is MNHEY and CDR2 SMNVEV (reference sequence). The CDR3 runs to 15 residues.

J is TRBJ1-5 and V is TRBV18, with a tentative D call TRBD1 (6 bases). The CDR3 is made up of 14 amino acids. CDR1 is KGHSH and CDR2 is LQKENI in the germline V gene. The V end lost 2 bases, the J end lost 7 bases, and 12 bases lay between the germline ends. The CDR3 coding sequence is TGTGCCAGCTCACCAGGCGGGGGCGAACAGCCCCAGCATTTT. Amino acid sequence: CASSPGGGEQPQHF.

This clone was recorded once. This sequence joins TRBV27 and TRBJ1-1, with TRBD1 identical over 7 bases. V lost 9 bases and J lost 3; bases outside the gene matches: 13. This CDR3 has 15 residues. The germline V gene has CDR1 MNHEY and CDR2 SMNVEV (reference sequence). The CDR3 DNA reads TGTGCCAGTAATGATAGACAGGGAAGATACACTGAAGCTTTCTTT. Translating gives CASNDRQGRYTEAFF.

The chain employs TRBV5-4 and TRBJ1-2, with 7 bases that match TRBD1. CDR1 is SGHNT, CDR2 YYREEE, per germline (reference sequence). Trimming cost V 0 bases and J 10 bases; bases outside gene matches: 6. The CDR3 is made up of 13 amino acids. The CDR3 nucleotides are TGTGCCAGCAGCTTGGCCGGGACAGACATCTACACCTTC. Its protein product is CASSLAGTDIYTF. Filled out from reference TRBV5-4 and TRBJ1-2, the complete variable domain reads ETGVTQSPTHLIKTRGQQVTLRCSSQSGHNTVSWYQQALGQGPQFIFQYYREEENGRGNFPPRFSGLQFPNYSSELNVNALELDDSALYLCASSLAGTDIYTFGSGTRLTVV.

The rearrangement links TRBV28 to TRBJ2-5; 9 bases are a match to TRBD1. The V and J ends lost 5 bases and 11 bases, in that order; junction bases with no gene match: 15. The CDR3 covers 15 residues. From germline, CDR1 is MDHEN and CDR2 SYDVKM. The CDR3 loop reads CASSPWDRVGWVQYF. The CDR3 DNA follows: TGTGCCAGCAGTCCCTGGGACAGGGTCGGCTGGGTGCAGTACTTC.